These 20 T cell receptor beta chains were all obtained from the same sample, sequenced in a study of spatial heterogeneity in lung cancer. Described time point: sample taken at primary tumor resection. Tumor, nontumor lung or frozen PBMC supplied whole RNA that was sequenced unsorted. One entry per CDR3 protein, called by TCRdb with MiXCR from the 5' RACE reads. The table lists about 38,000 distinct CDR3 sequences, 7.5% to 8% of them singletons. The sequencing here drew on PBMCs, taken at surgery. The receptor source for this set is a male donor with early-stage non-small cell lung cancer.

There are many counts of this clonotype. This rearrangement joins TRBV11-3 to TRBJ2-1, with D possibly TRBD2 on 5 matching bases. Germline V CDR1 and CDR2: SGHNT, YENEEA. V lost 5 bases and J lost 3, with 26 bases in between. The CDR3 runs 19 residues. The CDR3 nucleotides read TGTGCCAGCAGCGAAACCACCCTTTTCAGGCGGGCCCACTACAATGAGCAGTTCTTC. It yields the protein CASSETTLFRRAHYNEQFF. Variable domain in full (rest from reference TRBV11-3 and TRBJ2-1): EAGVVQSPRYKIIEKKQPVAFWCNPISGHNTLYWYLQNLGQGPELLIRYENEEAVDDSQLPKDRFSAERLKGVDSTLKIQPAELGDSAVYLCASSETTLFRRAHYNEQFFGPGTRLTVL.

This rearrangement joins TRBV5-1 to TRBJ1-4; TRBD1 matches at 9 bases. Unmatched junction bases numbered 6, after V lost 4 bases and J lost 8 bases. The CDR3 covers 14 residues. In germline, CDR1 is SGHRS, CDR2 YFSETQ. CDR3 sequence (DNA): TGCGCCAGCAGCCCAGGACAGGGGAGCGAAAAACTGTTTTTT. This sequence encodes CASSPGQGSEKLFF. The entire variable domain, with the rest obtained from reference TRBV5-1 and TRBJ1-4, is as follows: KAGVTQTPRYLIKTRGQQVTLSCSPISGHRSVSWYQQTPGQGLQFLFEYFSETQRNKGNFPGRFSGRQFSNSRSEMNVSTLELGDSALYLCASSPGQGSEKLFFGSGTQLSVL.

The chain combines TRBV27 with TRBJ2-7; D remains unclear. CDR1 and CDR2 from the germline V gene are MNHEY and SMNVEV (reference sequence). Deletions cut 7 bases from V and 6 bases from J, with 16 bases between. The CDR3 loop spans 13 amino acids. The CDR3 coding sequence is TGTGCCAGCAAATCACAAAACACCCCCGAGCAGTACGTC. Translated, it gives CASKSQNTPEQYV.

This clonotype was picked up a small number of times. CDR3 in DNA: TGTGCCAGCAGTTACTCAAACGAGCAACCCTATGGCTACACCTTC. Its protein is CASSYSNEQPYGYTF. This rearrangement joins TRBV6-6 to TRBJ1-2; D gene unclear. The V gene lost 0 bases and the J gene lost 4 bases, with 12 bases spanning the gap. Germline CDR1 MNHNY, CDR2 SVGAGI (reference sequence). The CDR3 runs to 15 residues.

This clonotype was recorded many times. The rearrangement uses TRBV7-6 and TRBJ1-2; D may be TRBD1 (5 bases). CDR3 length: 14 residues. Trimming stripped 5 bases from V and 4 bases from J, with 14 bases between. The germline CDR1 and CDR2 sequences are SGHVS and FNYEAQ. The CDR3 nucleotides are TGTGCCAGCAGCGAGTCTCAGGGAGGCTATGGCTACACCTTC. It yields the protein CASSESQGGYGYTF.

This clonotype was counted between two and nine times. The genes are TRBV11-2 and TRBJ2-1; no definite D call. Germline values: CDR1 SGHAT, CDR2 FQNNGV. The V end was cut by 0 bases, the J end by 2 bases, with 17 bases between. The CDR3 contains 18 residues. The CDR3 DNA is TGTGCCAGCAGCTTAGATGTTGCAGGCGGAACAACCTACAATGAGCAGTTCTTC. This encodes CASSLDVAGGTTYNEQFF.

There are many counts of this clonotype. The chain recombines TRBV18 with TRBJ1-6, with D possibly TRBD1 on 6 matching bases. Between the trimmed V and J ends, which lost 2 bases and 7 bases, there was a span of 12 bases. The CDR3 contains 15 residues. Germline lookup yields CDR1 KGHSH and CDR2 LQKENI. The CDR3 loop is CASSPSGAQNSPLHF. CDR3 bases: TGTGCCAGCTCACCATCAGGGGCTCAGAATTCACCCCTCCACTTT.

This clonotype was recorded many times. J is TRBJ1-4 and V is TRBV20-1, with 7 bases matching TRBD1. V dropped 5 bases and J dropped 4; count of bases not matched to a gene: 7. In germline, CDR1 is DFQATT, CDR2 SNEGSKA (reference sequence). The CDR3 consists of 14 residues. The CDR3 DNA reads TGCAGTGCTCCCCGCGGGACAGATAATGAAAAACTGTTTTTT. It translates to CSAPRGTDNEKLFF.

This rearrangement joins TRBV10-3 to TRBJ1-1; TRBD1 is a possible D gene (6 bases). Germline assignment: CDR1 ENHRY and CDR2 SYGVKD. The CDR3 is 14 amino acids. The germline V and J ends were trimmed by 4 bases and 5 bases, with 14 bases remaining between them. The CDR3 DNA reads TGTGCCATCAGTGCAGGGGATGAGAGGACTGAAGCTTTCTTT. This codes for CAISAGDERTEAFF.

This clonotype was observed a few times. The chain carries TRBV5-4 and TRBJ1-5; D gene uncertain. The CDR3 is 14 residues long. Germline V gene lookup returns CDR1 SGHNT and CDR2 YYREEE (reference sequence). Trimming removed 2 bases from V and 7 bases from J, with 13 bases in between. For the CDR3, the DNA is TGTGCCAGCAGCTTAGAACCCATCGGACAGCCCCAGCATTTT. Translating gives CASSLEPIGQPQHF.

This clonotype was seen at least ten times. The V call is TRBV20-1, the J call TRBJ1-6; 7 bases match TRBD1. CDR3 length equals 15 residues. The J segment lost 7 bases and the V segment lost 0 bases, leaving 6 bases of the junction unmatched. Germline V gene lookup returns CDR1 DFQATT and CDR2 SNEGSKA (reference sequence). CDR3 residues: CSARERQGPNSPLHF. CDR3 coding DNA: TGCAGTGCTAGAGAACGACAGGGTCCCAATTCACCCCTCCACTTT.

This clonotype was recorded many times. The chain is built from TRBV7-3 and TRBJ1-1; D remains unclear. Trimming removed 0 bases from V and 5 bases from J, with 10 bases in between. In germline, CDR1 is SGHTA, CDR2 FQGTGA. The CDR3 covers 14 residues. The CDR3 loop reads CASSLTEGLTEAFF. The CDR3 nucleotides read TGTGCCAGCAGCTTAACGGAGGGTTTGACTGAAGCTTTCTTT. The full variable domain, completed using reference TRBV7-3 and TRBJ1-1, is GAGVSQTPSNKVTEKGKYVELRCDPISGHTALYWYRQSLGQGPEFLIYFQGTGAADDSGLPNDRFFAVRPEGSVSTLKIQRTERGDSAVYLCASSLTEGLTEAFFGQGTRLTVV.

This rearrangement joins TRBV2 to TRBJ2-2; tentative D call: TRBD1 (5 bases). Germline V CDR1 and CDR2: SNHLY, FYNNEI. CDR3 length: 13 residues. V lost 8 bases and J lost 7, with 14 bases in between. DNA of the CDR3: TGTGCCAGCGCTCGGGCAGGGCTCGGGGAGCTGTTTTTT. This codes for CASARAGLGELFF.

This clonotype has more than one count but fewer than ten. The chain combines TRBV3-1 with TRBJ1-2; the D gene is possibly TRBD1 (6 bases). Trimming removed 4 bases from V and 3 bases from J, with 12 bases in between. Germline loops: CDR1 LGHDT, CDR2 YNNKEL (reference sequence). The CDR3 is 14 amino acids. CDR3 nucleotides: TGTGCCAGCAGCCTTCCAGGGGACCACTATGGCTACACCTTC. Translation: CASSLPGDHYGYTF.

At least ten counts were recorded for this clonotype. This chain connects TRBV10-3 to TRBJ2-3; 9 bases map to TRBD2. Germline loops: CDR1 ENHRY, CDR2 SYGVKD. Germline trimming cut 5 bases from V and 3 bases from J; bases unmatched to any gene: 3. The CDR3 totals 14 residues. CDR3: CAISSGLATDTQYF. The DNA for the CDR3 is TGTGCCATCAGTTCGGGACTAGCAACAGATACGCAGTATTTT.

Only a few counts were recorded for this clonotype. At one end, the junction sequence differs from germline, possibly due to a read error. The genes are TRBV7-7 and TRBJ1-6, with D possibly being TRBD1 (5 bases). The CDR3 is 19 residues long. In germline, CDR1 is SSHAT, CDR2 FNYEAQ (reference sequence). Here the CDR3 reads CASSLEVKRGSSYNSPLHF. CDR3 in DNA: TGTGCTAGCAGCTTAGAAGTTAAGCGGGGGAGCTCCTATAATTCACCCCTCCACTTT.

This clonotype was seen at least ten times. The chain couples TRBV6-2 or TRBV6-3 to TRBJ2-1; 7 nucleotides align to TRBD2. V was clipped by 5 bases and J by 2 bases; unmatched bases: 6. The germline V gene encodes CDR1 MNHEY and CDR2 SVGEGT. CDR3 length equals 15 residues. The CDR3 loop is CASSVLAAAYNEQFF. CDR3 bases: TGTGCCAGCAGTGTCCTAGCGGCAGCCTACAATGAGCAGTTCTTC.

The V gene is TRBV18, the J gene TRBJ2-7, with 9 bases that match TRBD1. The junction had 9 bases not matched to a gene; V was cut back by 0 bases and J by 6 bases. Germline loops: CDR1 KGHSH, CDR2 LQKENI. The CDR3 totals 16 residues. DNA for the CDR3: TGTGCCAGCTCACCACCGGCGGGACAGGGAGGCCTCGAGCAGTACTTC. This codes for CASSPPAGQGGLEQYF.

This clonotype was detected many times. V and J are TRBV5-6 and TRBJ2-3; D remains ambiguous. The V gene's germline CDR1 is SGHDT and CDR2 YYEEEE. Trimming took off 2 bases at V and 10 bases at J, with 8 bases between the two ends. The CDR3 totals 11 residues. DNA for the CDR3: TGTGCCAGCAGCTTCTCCAATGCGCAGTATTTT. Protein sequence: CASSFSNAQYF.

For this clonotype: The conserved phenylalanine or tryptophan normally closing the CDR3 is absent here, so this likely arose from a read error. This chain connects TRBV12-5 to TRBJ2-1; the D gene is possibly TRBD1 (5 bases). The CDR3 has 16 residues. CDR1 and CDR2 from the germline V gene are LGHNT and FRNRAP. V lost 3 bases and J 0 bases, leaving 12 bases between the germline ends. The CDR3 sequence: CASGLFGAFSYNEQFL. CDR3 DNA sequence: TGTGCTAGTGGTTTATTTGGGGCCTTCTCCTACAATGAGCAGTTCCTC.